The 4 T cell receptor beta chains below were found in one sample sequenced in a study of OX40 agonist ivuxolimab in advanced cancers. Assay used: immunoSEQ multiplex PCR; TCRdb lists only in-frame clones, some missing. The profile covers approximately 67,000 clones, with about 84% appearing a single time and approximately 8% taken by the ten largest. This specimen consisted of CD4+ or CD8+ T cells sorted from blood, obtained in a trial of the OX40 agonist ivuxolimab. Source of these receptors: an adult with an advanced solid tumor such as melanoma, head and neck, liver or kidney cancer.

The chain couples TRBV28 to TRBJ1-2, with 10 bases matching TRBD1. The germline V gene encodes CDR1 MDHEN and CDR2 SYDVKM. Trimming at V came to 5 bases and at J to 2 bases, leaving 5 bases not matched to a gene. The CDR3 covers 15 residues. Written as DNA, the CDR3 is TGTGCCAGCAGTCTCCCGGGACAGGGGAACTATGGCTACACCTTC. Its protein is CASSLPGQGNYGYTF.

A few counts support this clone. The chain uses TRBV5-1 and TRBJ2-5; 9 nucleotides line up with TRBD1. The CDR3 loop spans 14 amino acids. From germline, CDR1 is SGHRS and CDR2 YFSETQ. Trimming took 0 bases from V and 4 from J; bases not matched to a gene: 1. CDR3 protein: CASSLGGQGETQYF. For the CDR3, the DNA is TGCGCCAGCAGCTTGGGGGGACAGGGAGAGACCCAGTACTTC.

The J gene is TRBJ1-1, the V gene TRBV7-7; TRBD1 is a possible D gene (5 bases). Germline V gene lookup returns CDR1 SSHAT and CDR2 FNYEAQ (reference sequence). The germline V and J ends were trimmed by 2 bases and 1 base, with 5 bases remaining between them. The CDR3 is made up of 13 amino acids. CDR3 coding DNA: TGTGCCAGCAGCTTAACAGGGAACACTGAAGCTTTCTTT. Protein: CASSLTGNTEAFF.

This clone was seen once. The chain links TRBV6-1 to TRBJ2-7; no clear D gene. Between the trimmed V and J ends, which lost 1 base and 1 base, there was a span of 11 bases. Looked up from germline, CDR1 is MNHNS and CDR2 is SASEGT. The CDR3 totals 15 residues. The CDR3 loop is CASSEVGGGSYEQYV. The CDR3 DNA reads as TGTGCCAGCAGTGAAGTGGGCGGCGGATCCTACGAGCAGTACGTC.